These T cell receptor beta chains were read from a single sample in a study of blood T cell repertoires in COVID-19. Repertoires were generated with immunoSEQ multiplex PCR, while TCRdb's copy carries only in-frame clones and drops some. The sample records some 48,000 clones, around 89% being singletons. Sequenced input: peripheral blood. These receptor sequences come from a human donor in a cohort sampled during active COVID-19. CDR3s include the opening cysteine and the closing phenylalanine or tryptophan. The order of the fields is J gene, D gene, clone size, CDR3 length, V gene, CDR3 protein, CDR3 DNA. A D gene is named only where the DNA matches it firmly. Expanded clones get a size class; other rows say once, few or many, or leave the size out.

>TRBJ2-1|TRBD2|NA|16|TRBV27
CASSPGAGGFYNEQFF
TGTGCCAGCAGTCCGGGAGCGGGAGGGTTTTACAATGAGCAGTTCTTC
>TRBJ2-5|TRBD2|NA|15|TRBV7-8
CASSLGGRDKETQYF
TGTGCCAGCAGCTTAGGCGGGAGGGATAAAGAGACCCAGTACTTC
>TRBJ2-7|TRBD1|NA|15|TRBV4-1
CASSRGTGSSYEQYF
TGCGCCAGCAGCCGGGGGACAGGGTCATCCTACGAGCAGTACTTC
>TRBJ1-2|NA|NA|14|TRBV2
CASSEAGSGYGYTF
TGTGCCAGCAGTGAGGCGGGTTCGGGCTATGGCTACACCTTC
>TRBJ1-4|NA|NA|15|TRBV4-1
CASSRPVTTNEKLFF
TGCGCCAGCAGCCGTCCGGTTACAACTAATGAAAAACTGTTTTTT
>TRBJ1-2|TRBD1|NA|16|TRBV9
CASSEGTADPDYGYTF
TGTGCCAGCAGCGAAGGGACAGCGGACCCTGACTATGGCTACACCTTC
>TRBJ1-2|TRBD1|NA|17|TRBV9
CASSTRSGQGAGYGYTF
TGTGCCAGCAGCACCAGATCCGGACAGGGGGCGGGGTATGGCTACACCTTC
>TRBJ1-1|NA|NA|16|TRBV6-6
CAHREGLITLNTEAFF
TGTGCCCACAGGGAGGGCCTCATCACACTAAACACTGAAGCTTTCTTT
>TRBJ2-2|NA|NA|13|TRBV2
CASVQPNTGELFF
TGTGCCAGCGTACAGCCGAACACCGGGGAGCTGTTTTTT
>TRBJ2-4|NA|NA|12|TRBV25-1
CASSRTGREIFF
TGTGCCAGCAGTAGGACAGGGAGGGAGATTTTCTTC
>TRBJ2-1|TRBD2|NA|20|TRBV27
CASSSPRLAGGTSSYNEQFF
TGTGCCAGCAGTTCCCCCCGACTAGCGGGGGGCACCAGCTCCTACAATGAGCAGTTCTTC
>TRBJ2-1|TRBD2|NA|15|TRBV5-5
CASSHSGNPYNEQFF
TGTGCCAGCAGCCATAGCGGGAACCCCTACAATGAGCAGTTCTTC
>TRBJ2-7|NA|once|15|TRBV3-1/TRBV3-2
CASSQDTNLAYEQYF
TGTGCCAGCAGCCAAGATACGAACCTGGCTTACGAGCAGTACTTC
>TRBJ1-2|NA|NA|12|TRBV12-3/TRBV12-4
CASSLYDYGYTF
TGTGCCAGCAGTTTATATGACTATGGCTACACCTTC
>TRBJ1-5|TRBD1|once|14|TRBV9
CASSPGGSNQPQHF
TGTGCCAGCAGCCCAGGGGGCAGTAATCAGCCCCAGCATTTT
>TRBJ1-2|NA|NA|20|TRBV19
CASSIGDIFFTQNLNYGYTF
TGTGCCAGTAGTATTGGGGACATCTTTTTCACCCAAAACCTTAACTATGGCTACACCTTC
>TRBJ1-6|NA|once|15|TRBV5-6
CASSLESRGSTPLHF
TGTGCCAGCAGCTTGGAATCAAGGGGGTCTACACCCCTCCACTTT
>TRBJ2-7|TRBD2|NA|16|TRBV2
CASSVDTSGGVNEQYF
TGTGCCAGCAGTGTCGATACTAGCGGGGGCGTCAACGAGCAGTACTTC
>TRBJ2-1|NA|NA|17|TRBV4-2
CASSQDGALRPGNEQFF
TGTGCCAGCAGCCAAGATGGGGCCCTCCGGCCAGGCAATGAGCAGTTCTTC
>TRBJ2-7|TRBD2|NA|18|TRBV25-1
CASSTTSGGGYSSYEQYF
TGTGCCAGCAGTACGACATCGGGGGGAGGGTACAGCTCCTACGAGCAGTACTTC
>TRBJ1-1|TRBD1|few|15|TRBV4-1
CASSQLDRENTEAFF
TGCGCCAGCAGCCAACTGGACAGGGAGAACACTGAAGCTTTCTTT
>TRBJ1-1|NA|NA|15|TRBV6-1
CASSEYGREDTEAFF
TGTGCCAGCAGTGAATACGGGAGGGAGGACACTGAAGCTTTCTTT
>TRBJ2-1|NA|NA|13|TRBV3-1/TRBV3-2
CASSQDMADEQFF
TGTGCCAGCAGCCAAGATATGGCCGATGAGCAGTTCTTC
>TRBJ2-7|TRBD2|NA|18|TRBV2
CASSDPGLAGGSSYEQYF
TGTGCCAGCAGTGACCCGGGACTAGCGGGAGGGAGCTCCTACGAGCAGTACTTC
>TRBJ2-3|TRBD2|NA|14|TRBV6-5
CASSPSGGTDTQYF
TGTGCCAGCAGCCCCAGCGGGGGCACAGATACGCAGTATTTT
>TRBJ1-1|NA|NA|13|TRBV30
CAWSNRRNTEAFF
TGTGCCTGGAGTAACAGGCGTAACACTGAAGCTTTCTTT
>TRBJ2-7|NA|NA|14|TRBV7-8
CASSLAAYPYEQYF
TGTGCCAGCAGCTTAGCAGCCTACCCATACGAGCAGTACTTC
>TRBJ2-7|TRBD1|NA|15|TRBV10-3
CAISGGRDRAYEQYF
TGTGCCATCAGCGGAGGACGGGACAGAGCCTACGAGCAGTACTTC
>TRBJ2-5|TRBD1|few|15|TRBV15
CATSRPGTGRETQYF
TGTGCCACCAGCAGACCCGGGACAGGGAGGGAGACCCAGTACTTC
>TRBJ2-6|NA|NA|15|TRBV14
CASSQLSRRSNVLTF
TGTGCCAGCAGCCAATTGAGCCGCCGGTCCAACGTCCTGACTTTC
>TRBJ1-1|TRBD1|NA|15|TRBV14
CASSEQGIMNTEAFF
TGTGCCAGCAGCGAACAGGGGATCATGAACACTGAAGCTTTCTTT
>TRBJ2-3|NA|NA|12|TRBV5-1
CASSLSTDTQYF
TGCGCCAGCAGCCTGAGCACAGATACGCAGTATTTT
>TRBJ2-1|TRBD2|NA|18|TRBV10-3
CAISASTSGGPGYNEQFF
TGTGCCATCAGTGCCTCGACTAGCGGGGGGCCAGGATACAATGAGCAGTTCTTC
>TRBJ1-2|NA|NA|11|TRBV6-5
CASVGNGGYTF
TGTGCCAGCGTGGGCAACGGCGGCTACACCTTC
>TRBJ2-7|NA|NA|14|TRBV6-5
CASSYSRQSYEQYF
TGTGCCAGCAGTTACTCGAGACAGTCCTACGAGCAGTACTTC
>TRBJ1-1|NA|NA|15|TRBV18
CASSPSGPSNTEAFF
TGTGCCAGCTCACCATCGGGTCCCTCGAACACTGAAGCTTTCTTT
>TRBJ2-7|NA|NA|13|TRBV7-8
CASSLGTNYEQYF
TGTGCCAGCAGCTTAGGGACAAACTACGAGCAGTACTTC
>TRBJ2-2|TRBD2|NA|17|TRBV7-2
CASSLRGLAGGTGELFF
TGTGCCAGCAGCTTAAGGGGACTAGCGGGGGGGACCGGGGAGCTGTTTTTT
>TRBJ1-6|NA|NA|14|TRBV19
CASSRTHRDSPLHF
TGTGCCAGTAGTAGGACACACCGGGATTCACCCCTCCACTTT
>TRBJ2-5|NA|NA|17|TRBV7-8
CASSRDRSRFKAETQYF
TGTGCCAGCAGCCGTGACAGGTCCAGGTTTAAGGCAGAGACCCAGTACTTC
>TRBJ2-5|NA|NA|14|TRBV5-4
CASSLDRLTETQYF
TGTGCCAGCAGCTTGGACAGGCTGACCGAGACCCAGTACTTC
>TRBJ1-2|NA|NA|14|TRBV2
CASTWRQANYGYTF
TGTGCCAGCACCTGGAGGCAGGCTAACTATGGCTACACCTTC
>TRBJ1-6|NA|NA|14|TRBV28
CASSYQKYNSPLHF
TGTGCCAGCAGTTATCAGAAGTATAATTCACCCCTCCACTTT
>TRBJ2-1|NA|NA|15|TRBV12-5
CTSGDLGSSYNEQFF
TGTACTAGTGGGGACTTAGGAAGCTCCTACAATGAGCAGTTCTTC
>TRBJ1-2|NA|NA|14|TRBV4-3
CASSQAWTEDGYTF
TGCGCCAGCAGCCAAGCATGGACAGAAGATGGCTACACCTTC
>TRBJ1-2|NA|NA|13|TRBV12-3/TRBV12-4
CASSLEASYGYTF
TGTGCCAGCAGTTTAGAAGCGAGCTATGGCTACACCTTC
>TRBJ2-5|NA|NA|15|TRBV2
CASRAMGQQGKTQYF
TGTGCCAGCCGGGCGATGGGCCAGCAGGGGAAGACCCAGTACTTC
>TRBJ2-7|NA|NA|14|TRBV27
CASSLNLVSYEQYF
TGTGCCAGCAGTTTAAACCTAGTAAGCTACGAGCAGTACTTC
>TRBJ2-2|TRBD2|NA|15|TRBV11-3
CASSFRAGAAGELFF
TGTGCCAGCAGCTTTCGAGCGGGAGCTGCCGGGGAGCTGTTTTTT
>TRBJ2-3|TRBD1|NA|14|TRBV6-2/TRBV6-3
CASSGDRGQDTQYF
TGTGCCAGCAGTGGGGACAGGGGGCAAGATACGCAGTATTTT
>TRBJ1-5|TRBD1|NA|14|TRBV10-3
CAISESGQNQPQHF
TGTGCCATCAGTGAGTCGGGACAGAATCAGCCCCAGCATTTT
>TRBJ1-1|TRBD1|NA|15|TRBV7-2
CASSFTTGVNTEAFF
TGTGCCAGCAGCTTTACGACAGGGGTGAACACTGAAGCTTTCTTT
>TRBJ2-5|TRBD1|NA|15|TRBV7-6
CASSLRTGAQETQYF
TGTGCCAGCAGCCTACGGACAGGGGCCCAAGAGACCCAGTACTTC
>TRBJ2-1|TRBD1|NA|15|TRBV5-1
CASSPGTGINDEQFF
TGCGCCAGCAGCCCCGGGACAGGGATTAACGATGAGCAGTTCTTC
>TRBJ2-7|TRBD1|NA|15|TRBV19
CASNAGTGGSYEQYF
TGTGCCAGTAACGCAGGGACAGGGGGGTCCTACGAGCAGTACTTC